The 7 T cell receptor beta chains in this list originate from one sample, sequenced in a study of blood T cell repertoires in COVID-19. This table comes from immunoSEQ multiplex PCR, and its TCRdb copy is limited to in-frame clones, with some not included. The sample shows around 270,000 clones, approximately 83% of them seen only once. The sequenced sample consisted of peripheral blood. The receptors were sampled from a person in their 70s with COVID-19, enrolled during active disease.

The V gene is TRBV4-3, the J gene TRBJ2-3, with D tentatively TRBD2 (6 bases). The CDR3 length is 15 residues. The germline V gene encodes CDR1 LGHNA and CDR2 YSLEER. The ends were cut back, 3 bases at V and 2 bases at J, with 12 bases in the middle. The CDR3 DNA is TGCGCCAGCAGCCAGCTGGGGACTTCCACAGATACGCAGTATTTT. It is translated as CASSQLGTSTDTQYF.

The chain employs TRBV4-3 and TRBJ2-1; 12 nucleotides align to TRBD2. V was clipped by 1 base and J by 4 bases; unmatched bases: 5. The CDR3 runs 17 residues. Germline V lookup: CDR1 LGHNA, CDR2 YSLEER. The CDR3 sequence is CASSQAALAGGYNEQFF. CDR3 in DNA: TGCGCCAGCAGCCAAGCCGCACTAGCGGGGGGATACAATGAGCAGTTCTTC.

The gene calls are TRBV4-1 and TRBJ2-1; TRBD2 matches at 10 bases. The trim removed 4 bases at V and 4 bases at J, leaving 10 bases unmatched. The length of the CDR3 is 17 residues. Germline CDR1 is MGHRA and CDR2 is YSYEKL. The CDR3 nucleotides read TGCGCCAGCAGCCTAGGGACTAGCGACGAGTTTTACAATGAGCAGTTCTTC. Its translation: CASSLGTSDEFYNEQFF.

The CDR3 protein is CASRPKGRGPNTEAFF. CDR3 DNA: TGTGCCAGCAGACCTAAAGGTAGGGGGCCGAACACTGAAGCTTTCTTT. The rearrangement uses TRBV7-9 and TRBJ1-1, with 7 bases that match TRBD1. CDR3 length: 16 amino acids. The V and J ends lost 6 bases and 1 base, in that order; junction bases with no gene match: 11. Germline CDR1 reads SEHNR; CDR2 reads FQNEAQ (reference sequence). Variable domain in full (rest from reference TRBV7-9 and TRBJ1-1): DTGVSQNPRHKITKRGQNVTFRCDPISEHNRLYWYRQTLGQGPEFLTYFQNEAQLEKSRLLSDRFSAERPKGSFSTLEIQRTEQGDSAMYLCASRPKGRGPNTEAFFGQGTRLTVV.

The chain recombines TRBV28 with TRBJ2-3, with D maybe TRBD1 (6 bases). V was pared by 5 bases and J by 15 bases, with 21 bases between. From germline, CDR1 is MDHEN and CDR2 SYDVKM. The CDR3 contains 13 residues. The DNA for the CDR3 is TGTGCCAGCAGTCCCCCCTCACAGGGAACTAATTATTTT. Encoded protein: CASSPPSQGTNYF.

As DNA, the CDR3 is TGCGCCAGCAGCCAAGAACAAGGACTAGCGGGGGACCTAAAAGAGACCCAGTACTTC. It encodes CASSQEQGLAGDLKETQYF. The chain carries TRBV4-1 and TRBJ2-5, with TRBD2 identical over 13 bases. Germline V gene lookup returns CDR1 MGHRA and CDR2 YSYEKL. This CDR3 contains 19 residues. Losses at the gene ends were 0 bases for V and 3 bases for J; bases not matched to a gene: 10.

The V and J genes are TRBV12-3 or TRBV12-4 and TRBJ1-2, with D possibly matching TRBD1 (6 bases). Trimming shortened V by 7 bases and J by 4 bases, and 13 bases separated the two germline ends. The CDR3 contains 13 residues. CDR3 sequence: CASTLGGAYGYTF. The DNA of the CDR3 is TGTGCCAGCACTCTGGGGGGGGCCTATGGCTACACCTTC.